Listed below are T cell receptor beta chains from one sample, sequenced in a study of yellow fever vaccine responses in identical twins. Each CDR3 protein is one row after TCRdb ran MiXCR on the RT-PCR reads. The sample contains a few thousand distinct CDR3 sequences, about 80% of which appear only once. The source material was T cells from blood (PBMCs), unsorted or a sorted subset (not recorded which), sampled before or after yellow fever vaccination (not recorded which). These receptors all stem from a woman under 30 who received the yellow fever vaccine. Both conserved end residues are part of each CDR3. Each record gives: J gene, V gene, CDR3 protein.

j_call: TRBJ2-2; v_call: TRBV29-1; cdr3_aa: CSVDRDTGELFF
j_call: TRBJ2-7; v_call: TRBV4-3; cdr3_aa: CASSQVPRDEQYF
j_call: TRBJ2-1; v_call: TRBV29-1; cdr3_aa: CSVGRGGSYNEQFF
j_call: TRBJ2-7; v_call: TRBV4-3; cdr3_aa: CASSHSRAGGSYEQYF
j_call: TRBJ1-2; v_call: TRBV5-6; cdr3_aa: CASSPDRTFNYGYTF
j_call: TRBJ2-7; v_call: TRBV11-1; cdr3_aa: CASSLAGTGPYEQYF
j_call: TRBJ1-1; v_call: TRBV29-1; cdr3_aa: CSVEGSMNTEAFF
j_call: TRBJ2-5; v_call: TRBV7-9; cdr3_aa: CASSSGLAGGVGTQYF
j_call: TRBJ2-7; v_call: TRBV4-1; cdr3_aa: CASSYQGDGYEQYF
j_call: TRBJ2-3; v_call: TRBV9; cdr3_aa: CASSLDSGDTQYF
j_call: TRBJ2-7; v_call: TRBV28; cdr3_aa: CASSLFFTGQEAYEQYF
j_call: TRBJ2-7; v_call: TRBV11-1; cdr3_aa: CASTNPGQGFEQYF
j_call: TRBJ2-7; v_call: TRBV11-1; cdr3_aa: CASSPGSSGFSYEQYF